Many counts were recorded for the clone carrying this T cell receptor beta chain. Its antigen is undetermined. V lost 9 bases, J lost 2 bases, and 3 bases stayed unmatched. Germline V gives CDR1 KGHDR, CDR2 SFDVKD. CDR3 size: 13 residues. The data stem from a study of regulatory T cells in long-lasting Graves disease. Study observations and caveats: TRBV28 was favored in persistent disease, as were TRBJ1-2 and TRBJ2-5.

Libraries of TCR beta came from iRepertoire HTBI primers plus Arm-PCR of CDR3 regions. TCRdb called the multiplex PCR reads again in MiXCR, with one record for every CDR3 protein. The sample yields about 370,000 distinct CDR3 sequences, about 16% seen once. The time point: newly diagnosed GD, antithyroid drugs for less than 3 months. PBMCs were the source of the RNA used for TCR sequencing. The input for sequencing was peripheral blood mononuclear cells (PBMCs), taken at new diagnosis, from a patient treated with antithyroid drugs. The chain employs TRBV24-1 and TRBJ2-3; 8 bases align to TRBD1. The receptor was isolated from a female donor with Graves disease. The chain's CDR3 is CATVGQDTDTQYF. In DNA form, the CDR3 reads TGTGCCACCGTGGGACAGGACACAGATACGCAGTATTTT.